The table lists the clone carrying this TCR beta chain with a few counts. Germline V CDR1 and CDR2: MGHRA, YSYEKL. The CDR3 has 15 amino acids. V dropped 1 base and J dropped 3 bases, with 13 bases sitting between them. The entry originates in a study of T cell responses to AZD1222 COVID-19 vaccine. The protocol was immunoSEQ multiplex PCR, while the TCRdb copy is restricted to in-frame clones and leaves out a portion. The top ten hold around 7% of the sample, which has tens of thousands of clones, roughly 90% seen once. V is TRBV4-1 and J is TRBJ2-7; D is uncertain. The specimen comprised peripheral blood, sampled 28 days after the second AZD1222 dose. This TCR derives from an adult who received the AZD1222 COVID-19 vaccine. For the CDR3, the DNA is TGCGCCAGCAGCCAAGCGTCCTTTTCTAGCTACGAGCAGTACTTC. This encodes CASSQASFSSYEQYF.